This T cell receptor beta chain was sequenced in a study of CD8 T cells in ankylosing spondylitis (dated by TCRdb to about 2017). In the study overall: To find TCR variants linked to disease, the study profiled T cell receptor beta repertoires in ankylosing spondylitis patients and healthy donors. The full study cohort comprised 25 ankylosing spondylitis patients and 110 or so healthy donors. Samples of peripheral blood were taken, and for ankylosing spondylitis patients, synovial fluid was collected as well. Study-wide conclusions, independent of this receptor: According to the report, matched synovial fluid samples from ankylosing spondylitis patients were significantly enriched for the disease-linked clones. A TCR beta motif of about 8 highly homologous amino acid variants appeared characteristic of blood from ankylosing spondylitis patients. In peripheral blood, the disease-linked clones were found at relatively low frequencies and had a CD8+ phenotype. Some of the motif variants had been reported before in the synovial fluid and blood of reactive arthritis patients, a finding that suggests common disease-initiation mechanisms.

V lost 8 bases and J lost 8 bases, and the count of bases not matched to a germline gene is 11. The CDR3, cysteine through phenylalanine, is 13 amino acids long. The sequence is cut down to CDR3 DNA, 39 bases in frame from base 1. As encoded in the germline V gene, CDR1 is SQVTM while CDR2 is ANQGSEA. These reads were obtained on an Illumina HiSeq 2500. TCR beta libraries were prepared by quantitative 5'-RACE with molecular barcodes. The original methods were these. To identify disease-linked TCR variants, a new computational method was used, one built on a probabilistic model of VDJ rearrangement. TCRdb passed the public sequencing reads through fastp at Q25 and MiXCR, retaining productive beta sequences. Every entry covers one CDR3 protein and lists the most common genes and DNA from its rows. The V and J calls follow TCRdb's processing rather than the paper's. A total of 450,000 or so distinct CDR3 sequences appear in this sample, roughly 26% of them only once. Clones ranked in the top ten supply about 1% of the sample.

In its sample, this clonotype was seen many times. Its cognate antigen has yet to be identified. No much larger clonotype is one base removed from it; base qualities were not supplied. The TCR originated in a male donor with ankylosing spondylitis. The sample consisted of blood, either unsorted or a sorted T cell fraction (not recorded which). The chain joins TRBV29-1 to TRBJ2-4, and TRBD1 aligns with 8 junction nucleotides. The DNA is TGCAGCACACTGGACAGGGAAGGGGACATTCAGTACTTC. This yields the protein CSTLDREGDIQYF.